Included here is one TCR beta chain sequence, with context. There is no known antigen for this receptor. No much larger clonotype is one base removed from it; base qualities were not supplied. There are 14 amino acids in the CDR3, from cysteine to phenylalanine inclusive. Only the CDR3 DNA is retained, 42 bases long and in frame from the first base. CDR1 and CDR2, looked up from the germline V gene, are SGHTA and FQGNSA. At the junction V is shortened by 5 bases and J by 2 bases, with 11 bases in between. The sample is drawn from a study of OX40 agonist ivuxolimab in advanced cancers. With regard to the full study: Ivuxolimab was a fully human IgG2 agonistic monoclonal antibody targeting the costimulatory receptor OX40 (CD134). Peripheral TCRbeta sequencing aimed to test whether ivuxolimab altered TCR sequence diversity and caused clonal T-cell expansion. The monotherapy dose-escalation portion (N of about 50 patients) of the phase I ivuxolimab trial is reported in the paper. Partial responses occurred in three dose-escalation patients: two with cutaneous melanoma and one with hepatocellular carcinoma. Of the approximately 50 dose-escalation patients, hepatocellular carcinoma was present in approximately 20, melanoma in approximately 15, renal cell carcinoma in 9 and head and neck cancer in 9. Prior anti-PD-1, anti-PD-L1 or anti-CTLA-4 therapy was permitted, and 40% to 50% of dose-escalation patients had received checkpoint inhibitors. In the dose-escalation cohort, 82.7% of patients were male, and the mean age was approximately 64 years, with a range of about 23 to 90. Intravenous ivuxolimab was administered to patients every 2 weeks at six dose levels: 0.01, 0.1, 0.3, 1.5, 3 and 10 mg/kg.

Patients with a history of autoimmune disease or receiving systemic immunosuppression were excluded from the trial. Peripheral blood for TCR sequencing was collected from all dose cohorts at baseline, on cycle 4 day 1, and on cycle 7 day 1. The samples were drawn from a first-in-human, open-label, multicenter phase I dose-escalation trial of ivuxolimab. Adults with locally advanced or metastatic head and neck squamous cell, hepatocellular, melanoma or renal cell carcinoma were enrolled in the trial. Before TCR sequencing, CD4+ T cells and CD8+ T cells from peripheral blood were sorted into separate populations. The study at large found these results: In the 0.1-3.0 mg/kg groups, partial responders were among the patients with the lowest normalized peripheral clonal expansion, particularly in CD8+ T cells. At doses of 0.1 to 3.0 mg/kg, clonal expansion of both CD4+ and CD8+ T cells in blood was seen between baseline and week 6. The antigen specificity of the clonally expanded peripheral T cells was not determined. Low levels of normalized T-cell clonal expansion were also seen in some patients who did not respond. After ivuxolimab, CD8+ T cells had more expanded clones than CD4+ T cells on average.

Genomic DNA was extracted from sorted cells for sequencing of the TCRbeta CDR3 region. The immunoSEQ Assay was used to sequence the TCRbeta CDR3 regions. As stored in TCRdb, this immuneACCESS dataset retains in-frame rearrangements with V and J assigned. A fraction of the clones does not appear; measured against another copy, unresolved V genes explain less than half of the discrepancy, and the remainder lacks a known reason. Present in this sample are 74,000 or so clones, roughly 90% of which were seen just once. The ten top clones hold 8% to 10% of the sample. The rearranged segments are TRBV7-2 and TRBJ2-3; TRBD2 is a weak D gene call, 6 bases matching. This TCR derives from an adult with an advanced solid tumor such as melanoma, head and neck, liver or kidney cancer. The material sequenced was CD4+ or CD8+ T cells sorted from blood, taken in a trial of the OX40 agonist ivuxolimab. Read as DNA, the sequence is TGTGCCAGCAGCCCGACTAGACTCACAGATACGCAGTATTTT. Its translation reads: CASSPTRLTDTQYF.